The sequence of this TCR beta chain was determined in a study of vaccination and CD4 T cells after COVID-19. Described treatment: roughly nine-day PBMC culture with coronavirus spike peptide pools or control peptides (ViraFEST assay). Trimming cost V 3 bases and J 2 bases, with 9 bases left between them. Germline-derived CDR1 and CDR2 are DFQATT and SNEGSKA (reference sequence). The CDR3 is made up of 13 amino acids. A note on this clonotype: The antigen is undetermined.

The Oncomine TCR Beta short-read assay sequenced DNA from cultured CD4+ T cells. Each CDR3 protein gets one entry after TCRdb re-called the PCR reads with MiXCR. The sample contains 9,000 to 15,000 distinct CDR3 sequences, roughly four fifths of which appear only once. The sequence was collected from a human donor who had recovered from COVID-19. The sequenced sample consisted of CD4+ T cells from blood, cultured in vitro. The genes are TRBV20-1 and TRBJ2-3; no clear D. The chain's CDR3 is CSASDGATDTQYF. The CDR3 coding sequence is TGCAGTGCTAGTGACGGCGCCACAGATACGCAGTATTTT.